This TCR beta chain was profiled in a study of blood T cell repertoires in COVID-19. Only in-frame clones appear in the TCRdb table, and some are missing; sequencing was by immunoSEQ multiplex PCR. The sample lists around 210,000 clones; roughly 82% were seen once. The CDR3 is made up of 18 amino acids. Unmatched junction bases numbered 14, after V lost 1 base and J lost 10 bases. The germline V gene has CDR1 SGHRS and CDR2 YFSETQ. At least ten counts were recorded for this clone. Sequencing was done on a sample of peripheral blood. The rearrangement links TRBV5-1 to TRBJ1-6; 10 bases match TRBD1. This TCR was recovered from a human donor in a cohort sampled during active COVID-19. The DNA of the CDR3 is TGCGCCAGCAGCTTGAAAGGCCCGGGACAGGGGTCTGCGTCACCCCTCCACTTT. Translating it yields CASSLKGPGQGSASPLHF. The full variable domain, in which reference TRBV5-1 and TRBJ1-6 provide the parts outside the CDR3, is KAGVTQTPRYLIKTRGQQVTLSCSPISGHRSVSWYQQTPGQGLQFLFEYFSETQRNKGNFPGRFSGRQFSNSRSEMNVSTLELGDSALYLCASSLKGPGQGSASPLHFGNGTRLTVT.